The clone carrying this TCR beta chain has only one observation. Its specificity is not known. The entry originates in a study of shared clonotypes between healthy human individuals. Study-level results: It was the non-shared clonotypes that had lower generation probabilities than clonotypes shared by all four donors.

Germline CDR1 is LNHNV and CDR2 is YYDKDF (reference sequence). Deletions cut 3 bases from V and 5 bases from J, with 14 bases between. This CDR3 has 14 residues. Selected positively for CCR7 and CD45RO-negative, naive CD8 cells excluded terminally differentiated effector memory CD45RA+ cells. The authors distributed each subset's genomic DNA evenly over several immunoSEQ plates. Libraries were prepared by immunoSEQ multiplex PCR; TCRdb keeps only in-frame clonotypes and omits some of them. This sample carries almost 700,000 clones, roughly 94% of them seen once, and the ten largest clones take roughly 22%.

The chain is built from TRBV15 and TRBJ2-7, with D possibly matching TRBD1 (7 bases). The specimen sequenced was naive CD8+ T cells sorted from blood. The source is a man younger than 40 in good health. The CDR3 spells CATSRDRTGDEQYF. The CDR3 region has the DNA TGTGCCACCAGCAGGGACAGGACGGGAGACGAGCAGTACTTC.